This T cell receptor (beta chain) derives from a study of shared clonotypes between healthy human individuals. Study-wide results and caveats: Sequencing of the sorted subsets was shown by rarefaction to be incomplete despite large depth. In contrast to clonotypes shared by all four donors, non-shared clonotypes had lower generation probabilities.

In the source study's methods: ImmunoSEQ output lacked quality scores and full-length reads, limiting matched filtering. Generated by immunoSEQ multiplex PCR, the TCRdb table keeps only in-frame clones and is missing some. V and J calls and clone size come straight from that table; D and trimming were deduced from the DNA. The sample lists over 1.4 million clones, roughly 96% occurring once. On this clone: What it binds is unknown.

CDR1 is MNHNS, CDR2 SASEGT, per germline. Between the trimmed V and J ends, which lost 6 bases and 3 bases, there was a span of 12 bases. The CDR3 consists of 13 residues. This receptor was taken from a man younger than 45 in good health. Sequencing was performed on naive CD4+ T cells sorted from blood. This sample's subset: CD45RA+ positively selected. V usage is TRBV6-1 and J usage is TRBJ2-7; no firm D call. CDR3 in amino acids: CASRSSLNYEQYF. CDR3 sequence (DNA): TGTGCCAGCAGAAGCTCTCTCAACTACGAGCAGTACTTC.